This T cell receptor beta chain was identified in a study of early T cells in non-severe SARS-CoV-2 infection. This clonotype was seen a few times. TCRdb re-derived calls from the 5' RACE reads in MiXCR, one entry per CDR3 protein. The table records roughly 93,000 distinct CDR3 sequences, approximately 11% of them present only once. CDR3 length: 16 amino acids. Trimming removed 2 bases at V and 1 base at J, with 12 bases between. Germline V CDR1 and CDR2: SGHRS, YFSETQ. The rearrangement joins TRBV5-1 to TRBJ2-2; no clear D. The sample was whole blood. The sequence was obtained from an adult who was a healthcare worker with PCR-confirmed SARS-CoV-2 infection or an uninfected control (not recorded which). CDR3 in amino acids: CASSFQVTENTGELFF. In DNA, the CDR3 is TGCGCCAGCAGCTTCCAGGTCACAGAGAACACCGGGGAGCTGTTTTTT.